This TCR beta chain stems from a study of blood T cell repertoires in COVID-19. The J segment lost 2 bases and the V segment lost 5 bases, leaving 4 bases of the junction unmatched. This CDR3 is 15 amino acids long. Germline V CDR1 and CDR2: SGHAT, FQDESV (reference sequence). Profiled with immunoSEQ multiplex PCR; TCRdb holds only in-frame clones, not every one. The table records hundreds of thousands of clones, 88% of them present only once. This TCR came from a woman aged 50 to 60 who had recovered from COVID-19. This chain uses TRBV11-1 with TRBJ2-2, with 8 bases fitting TRBD2. Material: PBMCs or T cells enriched from blood (not recorded which). CDR3 in DNA: TGTGCCAGCAGCCGCGGGAGGCACAACACCGGGGAGCTGTTTTTT. This encodes CASSRGRHNTGELFF.